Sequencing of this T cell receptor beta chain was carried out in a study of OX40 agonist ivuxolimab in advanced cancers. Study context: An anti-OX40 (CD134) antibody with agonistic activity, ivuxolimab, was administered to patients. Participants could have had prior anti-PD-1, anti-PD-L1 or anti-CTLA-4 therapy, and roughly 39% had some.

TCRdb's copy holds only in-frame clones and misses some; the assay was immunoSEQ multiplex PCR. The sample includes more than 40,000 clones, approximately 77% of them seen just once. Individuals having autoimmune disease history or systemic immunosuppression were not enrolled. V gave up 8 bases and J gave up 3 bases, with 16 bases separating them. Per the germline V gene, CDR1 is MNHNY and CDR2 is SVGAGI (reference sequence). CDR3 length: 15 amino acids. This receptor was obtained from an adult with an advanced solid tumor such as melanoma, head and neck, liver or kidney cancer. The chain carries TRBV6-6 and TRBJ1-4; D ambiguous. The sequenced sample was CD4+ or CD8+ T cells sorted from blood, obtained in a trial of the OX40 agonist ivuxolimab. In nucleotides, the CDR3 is TGTGCCAGCCGTCCTTTAGGTTTGGCTAATGAAAAACTGTTTTTT. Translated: CASRPLGLANEKLFF.